This T cell receptor beta chain was identified during a study of cytomegalovirus exposure and HLA in healthy donors. Study-wide points: Immune exposure was documented only through CMV serostatus. Previously analyzed data showed that most TCR beta V segments were productive at a frequency of about 90% or about 30%.

PCR primers comprised 60 Vbeta and 13 Jbeta primers. Here immunoSEQ multiplex PCR was the method, and the copy in TCRdb shows in-frame clones only, minus some. This sample lists about 140,000 clones; its ten largest clones have approximately 2.6%. As regards this clone: Its antigen is unknown.

Sequencing was performed on PBMCs. The sequence was collected from a man aged 40-49 years in good health and CMV-seronegative.

CDR3 nucleotide sequence: TGTGCCAGCTCACCCTCTAGCCTTGGTCATGGCTACACCTTC. Its protein is CASSPSSLGHGYTF. The V gene is TRBV18, the J gene TRBJ1-2, with D hard to call. The CDR3 is made up of 14 amino acids. In germline, CDR1 is KGHSH, CDR2 LQKENI. The germline V and J ends were trimmed by 3 bases and 6 bases, with 14 bases remaining between them. Using reference TRBV18 and TRBJ1-2 for the parts outside the CDR3, the full variable domain is NAGVMQNPRHLVRRRGQEARLRCSPMKGHSHVYWYRQLPEEGLKFMVYLQKENIIDESGMPKERFSAEFPKEGPSILRIQQVVRGDSAAYFCASSPSSLGHGYTFGSGTRLTVV.